Each of the 7 T cell receptor beta chains below was sequenced from the same sample in a study of radiotherapy plus CTLA-4 blockade in lung cancer. Method: immunoSEQ multiplex PCR; TCRdb's copy keeps in-frame clones and lacks some. Here the sample spans roughly 66,000 clones, about 85% being singletons. The sample was peripheral blood, taken from a patient treated with radiotherapy plus ipilimumab. The receptors originated from a human donor with non-small cell lung cancer who had a partial response to radiotherapy plus ipilimumab.

V gene TRBV29-1 combines with J gene TRBJ2-3, with D maybe TRBD1 (6 bases). Trimming removed 4 bases from V and 1 base from J, with 12 bases in between. The V gene's germline CDR1 is SQVTM and CDR2 ANQGSEA. This CDR3 region has 14 residues. CDR3 region: CSVAPQGGTDTQYF. The CDR3 coding sequence is TGCAGCGTTGCCCCACAGGGAGGCACAGATACGCAGTATTTT.

The J gene is TRBJ2-2, the V gene TRBV6-1, with D hard to call. V lost 6 bases to trimming and J lost 2 bases, with 10 bases between them. Germline CDR1 is MNHNS and CDR2 is SASEGT. The CDR3 is 14 residues long. The CDR3 bases are TGTGCCAGCAGCGCGAGCATTAACACCGGGGAGCTGTTTTTT. Its protein is CASSASINTGELFF.

The chain joins TRBV5-1 to TRBJ2-3; D might be TRBD2 (5 bases). V was pared by 0 bases and J by 6 bases, with 11 bases between. The CDR3 has 14 residues. Germline V gives CDR1 SGHRS, CDR2 YFSETQ. CDR3 nucleotide sequence: TGCGCCAGCAGCTTGGAGGTCGGGGAGGATACGCAGTATTTT. This translates into CASSLEVGEDTQYF. Full variable domain (rest looked up from reference TRBV5-1 and TRBJ2-3): KAGVTQTPRYLIKTRGQQVTLSCSPISGHRSVSWYQQTPGQGLQFLFEYFSETQRNKGNFPGRFSGRQFSNSRSEMNVSTLELGDSALYLCASSLEVGEDTQYFGPGTRLTVL.

As for this clone: The junction does not match germline at one end; this may be a read error. The chain joins TRBV15 to TRBJ2-1; D possibly corresponds to TRBD1 (5 bases). Germline CDR1 LNHNV, CDR2 YYDKDF (reference sequence). CDR3 length equals 14 residues. CDR3 amino acids: CATSGDRSYNEQFF. CDR3 DNA: TGTGCCACCAGCGGAGACAGATCCTACAATGAGCAGTTCTTC.

To note about this clone: The junction and the germline gene differ at one end; a read error may be behind it. The rearrangement uses TRBV7-9 and TRBJ1-5; 8 bases align to TRBD1. In germline, CDR1 is SEHNR, CDR2 FQNEAQ (reference sequence). CDR3 length: 14 residues. The CDR3 DNA is TGTGCCAGCAGCTCCGGACAGGGCAACCAGCCCCAGCATTTT. Its translation is CASSSGQGNQPQHF.

This chain uses TRBV5-8 with TRBJ2-7, with 7 bases lining up with TRBD2. This CDR3 contains 15 residues. Germline CDR1 and CDR2: SGHTS and YDEGEE. V was pared by 4 bases and J by 0 bases, with 7 bases of the junction left unmatched. CDR3 in amino acids: CASSSSGTTSYEQYF. In nucleotides, the CDR3 is TGTGCCAGCAGCAGCAGCGGGACTACCTCCTACGAGCAGTACTTC.

This chain joins TRBV10-2 and TRBJ2-2; TRBD1 agrees at 10 bases. With V trimmed by 3 bases and J by 6 bases, 1 base remained unmatched. The CDR3 runs to 14 residues. The V gene's germline CDR1 is WSHSY and CDR2 SAAADI. CDR3 sequence reads: CASSEGQGAGELFF. The CDR3 DNA follows: TGCGCCAGCAGTGAAGGACAGGGGGCCGGGGAGCTGTTTTTT.